A few counts support the clone carrying this TCR beta chain. Its target is not known. The data stem from a study of molecular identifiers for immune sequencing clone quantification. Investigators produced naive CD8 libraries from about 19,000 to 1,100,000 sorted cells, drawing on 10%, 30% or 50% RNA. Naive CD8 T cells, phenotype CD8+CD4-CCR7+CD45RA+, were sorted. V was pared by 1 base and J by 6 bases, with 16 bases between. This CDR3 has 16 residues. Germline CDR1 reads MGHRA; CDR2 reads YSYEKL. One entry per CDR3 protein, called by TCRdb with MiXCR from the PCR reads. The sample contains about half a million distinct CDR3 sequences, around 25% of which appear only once. The study, taken as a whole, reports: In cases of identical TCR molecules sharing a barcode, highly expanded clone sizes could be underestimated.

Sequencing input: naive CD8+ T cells from blood, with Jurkat cell RNA spiked in. Subset defined: FACS-sorted CD8+CD4-CCR7+CD45RA+ naive T cells. V usage is TRBV4-1 and J usage is TRBJ2-1; a possible D gene is TRBD1 (6 bases). The receptor comes from a human donor in good health. Some libraries in this study had Jurkat cell RNA spiked in. Here the CDR3 DNA reads TGCGCCAGCAGCCAAGGGCAGGGGTTTCGCGGCAATGAGCAGTTCTTC. Protein product: CASSQGQGFRGNEQFF.